The 21 T cell receptor beta chains listed next were all sequenced from one sample in a study of post-analysis software for immune sequencing data. Points from the study as a whole: Elevated frequency relative to controls characterized 4 or 5 TRBV segments in patients, TRBV5-6, TRBV5-1 and TRBV20-1 among them.

The antigens these receptors bind are not known. Presence of unique molecular identifiers characterized the TCR beta cDNA libraries. TCRdb analysed the PCR reads with MiXCR anew, one entry per CDR3 protein. This sample yields 650,000 to 850,000 distinct CDR3 sequences, of which about 45% are seen a single time; around 4.7% belongs to the top ten. Specimen: blood. The receptors were sampled from a girl under 18 with multiple sclerosis.

In its sample, this clonotype was seen a few times. The chain uses TRBV7-3 and TRBJ2-7; no clear D. The ends were cut back, 5 bases at V and 0 bases at J, with 11 bases in the middle. CDR3 length equals 14 residues. Germline V lookup: CDR1 SGHTA, CDR2 FQGTGA. In DNA, the CDR3 is TGTGCCAGCAGCCCCTATCCGGGCTCCTACGAGCAGTACTTC. This encodes CASSPYPGSYEQYF.

The chain uses TRBV29-1 and TRBJ2-3; maybe TRBD2 (5 bases). The CDR3 contains 15 residues. V gave up 7 bases and J gave up 4 bases, with 21 bases separating them. Germline V CDR1 and CDR2: SQVTM, ANQGSEA. CDR3 amino acids: CSGQPWRAPSDTQYF. The CDR3 DNA reads TGCAGCGGTCAACCATGGCGGGCCCCCTCAGATACGCAGTATTTT.

This clonotype is a singleton in its sample. This chain joins TRBV15 and TRBJ2-7, with 9 bases that match TRBD1. The J call is in doubt because the DNA end fits TRBJ2-5 better. The CDR3 contains 13 residues. Germline V gene data show CDR1 as LNHNV and CDR2 as YYDKDF (reference sequence). The CDR3 reads CATYRTGEETQYF. CDR3 coding DNA: TGTGCCACCTATCGGACAGGGGAAGAGACCCAGTACTTC.

The rearrangement links TRBV7-9 to TRBJ2-7; D could derive from TRBD1 or TRBD2 (6 bases each). V lost 4 bases and J 4 bases, leaving 11 bases between the germline ends. CDR1 is SEHNR, CDR2 FQNEAQ, per germline (reference sequence). The length of the CDR3 is 13 residues. The CDR3 reads CASSSVGGYEQYF. For the CDR3, the DNA is TGTGCCAGCAGCTCTGTAGGGGGGTACGAGCAGTACTTC.

This clonotype was counted a few times. The chain has TRBV6-4 and TRBJ2-3, with 9 nucleotides matching TRBD2. Germline loops: CDR1 MRHNA, CDR2 SNTAGT. The CDR3 consists of 18 residues. Losses at the gene ends were 0 bases for V and 2 bases for J; bases not matched to a gene: 9. CDR3 protein: CASSDSSLAGPNTDTQYF. DNA of the CDR3: TGTGCCAGCAGTGACTCGAGTCTAGCGGGGCCTAACACAGATACGCAGTATTTT.

This clonotype showed up just a few times. The DNA of the CDR3 is TGTGCCAGCAGCACAGGAGGGACAGAATCCATCTATGGCTACACCTTC. The encoded protein is CASSTGGTESIYGYTF. V gene TRBV13 combines with J gene TRBJ1-2, with 7 bases fitting TRBD1. CDR1 is PRHDT and CDR2 is FYEKMQ in the germline V gene (reference sequence). The CDR3 sequence is 16 residues long. V trimming: 5 bases; J trimming: 4 bases; junction bases outside the gene matches: 13.

The V and J genes are TRBV5-6 and TRBJ2-7, with 7 bases matching TRBD2. The DNA end is more similar to TRBJ2-5, so the J call may be wrong. The CDR3 totals 15 residues. The germline V gene has CDR1 SGHDT and CDR2 YYEEEE. CDR3 nucleotide sequence: TGTGCCAGCAGCTTGATACTAGCGCCTCAGGAGACCCAGTACTTC. It encodes CASSLILAPQETQYF.

This rearrangement joins TRBV12-3 or TRBV12-4 to TRBJ1-2; D is uncertain. V lost 3 bases and J 7 bases, leaving 6 bases between the germline ends. This CDR3 comprises 11 residues. The CDR3 coding sequence is TGTGCCAGCAGTTTCATGGCTGGCTACACCTTC. Protein: CASSFMAGYTF.

This clonotype came up a few times. The rearrangement joins TRBV15 to TRBJ2-3; 7 bases fit TRBD2. The germline CDR1 and CDR2 sequences are LNHNV and YYDKDF (reference sequence). The CDR3 runs 17 residues. Trimming cost V 0 bases and J 3 bases; bases outside gene matches: 9. The CDR3 DNA sequence: TGTGCCACCAGCAGAGATCCTGGACTAGTCGTTACAGATACGCAGTATTTT. Its translation is CATSRDPGLVVTDTQYF.

This chain uses TRBV6-5 with TRBJ2-7; 9 nucleotides agree with TRBD2. This CDR3 has 15 amino acids. Trimming took 2 bases from V and 5 from J; bases not matched to a gene: 7. Looked up from germline, CDR1 is MNHEY and CDR2 is SVGAGI. CDR3 in DNA: TGTGCCAGCAGTTACGGGGCGGGGGGGCTAGACGAGCAGTACTTC. This encodes CASSYGAGGLDEQYF.

The CDR3 sequence is CASSPLWGRAPETQYF. In DNA form, the CDR3 reads TGTGCCAGCAGTCCCCTCTGGGGGAGGGCCCCAGAGACCCAGTACTTC. The chain recombines TRBV2 with TRBJ2-5, with 7 bases matching TRBD2. Trimming cost V 5 bases and J 4 bases; bases outside gene matches: 13. This CDR3 has 16 amino acids. CDR1 is SNHLY and CDR2 is FYNNEI in the germline V gene.

The sample holds a few counts of this clonotype. This chain uses TRBV28 with TRBJ2-7; no firm D call. CDR3 length equals 12 residues. V was pared by 5 bases and J by 6 bases, with 11 bases between. CDR1 is MDHEN, CDR2 SYDVKM, per germline. The CDR3: CASSPQVLEQYF. The CDR3 DNA reads TGTGCCAGCAGTCCCCAGGTCCTCGAGCAGTACTTC.

The chain has TRBV20-1 and TRBJ2-3, with D unresolved. The germline V and J ends were trimmed by 5 bases and 5 bases, with 17 bases remaining between them. Germline V gene data show CDR1 as DFQATT and CDR2 as SNEGSKA (reference sequence). CDR3 length equals 14 residues. The CDR3 sequence is CSAQKERWGDTQYF. For the CDR3, the DNA is TGCAGTGCTCAAAAAGAACGGTGGGGAGATACGCAGTATTTT.

The chain is built from TRBV20-1 and TRBJ1-5; D is perhaps TRBD1 (5 bases). The V end was cut by 0 bases, the J end by 7 bases, with 19 bases between. Germline loops: CDR1 DFQATT, CDR2 SNEGSKA (reference sequence). The CDR3 is 16 residues long. The CDR3 region is CSARDNSGTFRQPQHF. The CDR3 DNA follows: TGCAGTGCTAGAGATAACTCCGGGACCTTTAGACAGCCCCAGCATTTT.

The V gene is TRBV7-2, the J gene TRBJ2-1, with 8 bases that match TRBD2. The J segment lost 1 base and the V segment lost 3 bases, leaving 5 bases of the junction unmatched. This CDR3 has 16 residues. The germline V gene has CDR1 SGHTA and CDR2 FQGNSA. Here the CDR3 reads CASSFQGLGSYNEQFF. DNA for the CDR3: TGTGCCAGCAGCTTTCAGGGACTAGGGTCCTACAATGAGCAGTTCTTC.

The V gene is TRBV10-3, the J gene TRBJ2-1; 8 bases fit TRBD2. Germline assignment: CDR1 ENHRY and CDR2 SYGVKD. Trimming cost V 0 bases and J 5 bases; bases outside gene matches: 6. This CDR3 spans 16 amino acids. The CDR3 nucleotides are TGTGCCATCAGTGAGTCGGGGAGGGGACTAGACAATGAGCAGTTCTTC. Translation: CAISESGRGLDNEQFF.

The gene calls are TRBV24-1 and TRBJ2-1, with D tentatively TRBD1 (6 bases). Trimming left V 5 bases short and J 4 bases short, with 20 bases between. Germline CDR1 reads KGHDR; CDR2 reads SFDVKD. CDR3 length: 17 residues. The CDR3 nucleotides are TGTGCCACCAGTGGGAAACGCCACGGGACAAAATACAATGAGCAGTTCTTC. Its protein product is CATSGKRHGTKYNEQFF.

This clonotype has a handful of counts. The rearrangement links TRBV20-1 to TRBJ2-1; a possible D gene is TRBD2 (6 bases). Germline CDR1 DFQATT, CDR2 SNEGSKA (reference sequence). V was shortened by 2 bases and J by 9 bases, with 23 bases between the two germline ends. This CDR3 comprises 16 residues. This CDR3 reads CSARYPTSLPVGEQFF. Written as DNA, the CDR3 is TGCAGTGCTAGATACCCGACTAGTTTACCCGTCGGTGAGCAGTTCTTC.

The chain recombines TRBV12-3 or TRBV12-4 with TRBJ1-5, with unresolved D. This CDR3 has 15 amino acids. Trimming shortened V by 3 bases and J by 0 bases, and 9 bases separated the two germline ends. The CDR3 loop is CASSLVGNSNQPQHF. The CDR3 DNA reads as TGTGCCAGCAGTTTGGTAGGGAATAGCAATCAGCCCCAGCATTTT.

This clonotype came up a few times. The rearrangement uses TRBV20-1 and TRBJ2-7, with TRBD2 matching 12 bases. This CDR3 region has 13 residues. Germline CDR1 is DFQATT and CDR2 is SNEGSKA (reference sequence). With 5 bases clipped from V and 6 bases from J, the junction kept 5 bases outside the gene matches. CDR3: CSAPGTSGFEQYF. As DNA, the CDR3 is TGCAGTGCTCCCGGGACTAGCGGGTTCGAGCAGTACTTC.

The V call is TRBV20-1, the J call TRBJ2-5; tentatively, D is TRBD1 or TRBD2 (5 bases each). The CDR3 contains 13 residues. Germline CDR1 and CDR2: DFQATT and SNEGSKA (reference sequence). V was clipped by 6 bases and J by 0 bases, with 11 bases between them. The CDR3 is CSAGRQYQETQYF. CDR3 nucleotides: TGCAGTGCGGGACGGCAGTACCAAGAGACCCAGTACTTC.